The 8 T cell receptor beta chains below all came from one sample that was sequenced in a study of low-dose radiotherapy and immunotherapy resistance in tumors. Documented time point: before trial treatment. Alpha- and beta-chain coverage of first-strand cDNA came from TRAV- and TRBV-specific primers. Amplification, which lasted 20 PCR cycles, used a constant-region primer and V-primer adapter to amplify TCRs. TCRdb passed the reads through MiXCR, listing each CDR3 protein once. The sample consists of about 64,000 distinct CDR3 sequences, around a quarter of them appearing once. The sequenced sample was PBMCs, obtained before treatment. Every receptor here comes from a male donor with rectosigmoid adenocarcinoma.

This clonotype was seen at least ten times. The chain joins TRBV7-6 to TRBJ2-1; D is unclear. V lost 4 bases and J 0 bases, leaving 25 bases between the germline ends. The germline V gene has CDR1 SGHVS and CDR2 FNYEAQ. The CDR3 sequence is 20 residues long. DNA of the CDR3: TGTGCCAGCAGCTCTACCCGCTTGGCGGTACCGACCCTCTCCTACAATGAGCAGTTCTTC. It is translated as CASSSTRLAVPTLSYNEQFF.

The gene calls are TRBV4-1 and TRBJ2-7; no clear D. The CDR3 has 14 amino acids. With 0 bases removed from V and 7 bases from J, the gap between germline ends came to 13 bases. The germline CDR1 and CDR2 sequences are MGHRA and YSYEKL. The CDR3 region has the DNA TGCGCCAGCAGCCAAGAAGGCAACCCCGGGGAGCAGTACTTC. Protein: CASSQEGNPGEQYF.

This clonotype showed up many times. The chain joins TRBV21-1 to TRBJ1-3; TRBD1 was called by the table and not checked on the DNA. TRBV21-1 constitutes a pseudogene. This CDR3 has 14 amino acids. The CDR3 DNA follows: TGTGCCAGCAGCAAAGGGGACGCTGGAAACACCATATATTTT. Translating it yields CASSKGDAGNTIYF.

This clonotype was counted ten times or more. The V gene is TRBV6-2 or TRBV6-3, the J gene TRBJ1-6; a possible D gene is TRBD1 (6 bases). The CDR3 extends over 16 amino acids. V gave up 0 bases and J gave up 7 bases, with 13 bases separating them. CDR1 and CDR2 (germline): MNHEY, SVGEGT. CDR3 protein: CASSYSGAGRNSPLHF. The CDR3 DNA reads as TGTGCCAGCAGTTACTCGGGGGCAGGGCGAAATTCACCCCTCCACTTT.

In its sample, this clonotype was seen many times. The V gene is TRBV6-2 or TRBV6-3, the J gene TRBJ2-3; possibly TRBD1 or TRBD2 for D (5 bases each). Trimming removed 5 bases at V and 3 bases at J, with 24 bases between. This CDR3 contains 18 residues. Germline-derived CDR1 and CDR2 are MNHEY and SVGEGT. The CDR3 region has the DNA TGTGCCAGCAGTCGCAAAACGCTCGGGACGGCGTCGACAGATACGCAGTATTTT. It translates to CASSRKTLGTASTDTQYF.

This clonotype was seen repeatedly, ten times or more. The chain recombines TRBV27 with TRBJ1-2; TRBD1 agrees at 10 bases. Germline assignment: CDR1 MNHEY and CDR2 SMNVEV (reference sequence). The CDR3 covers 16 residues. V gave up 4 bases and J gave up 8 bases; unmatched junction bases: 13. CDR3 in amino acids: CASSSLGQGTRQGYTF. The CDR3 DNA reads TGTGCCAGCAGTTCCCTGGGACAGGGGACGAGGCAAGGCTACACCTTC.

The table lists this clonotype with many counts. This chain uses TRBV6-2 or TRBV6-3 with TRBJ2-1; TRBD2 might be the D (6 bases). V dropped 7 bases and J dropped 4 bases, with 17 bases sitting between them. Germline values: CDR1 MNHEY, CDR2 SVGEGT. This CDR3 is 15 amino acids long. CDR3 region: CASTKRTTEYNEQFF. The CDR3 nucleotides are TGTGCCAGCACCAAACGGACTACCGAGTACAATGAGCAGTTCTTC.

This clonotype was seen repeatedly, ten times or more. V gene TRBV9 combines with J gene TRBJ1-2, with unresolved D. CDR1 is SGDLS and CDR2 is YYNGEE in the germline V gene. V lost 0 bases to trimming and J lost 4 bases, with 13 bases between them. This CDR3 comprises 15 residues. The CDR3 coding sequence is TGTGCCAGCAGCGTAGACCACGGCAGACGCTATGGCTACACCTTC. It yields the protein CASSVDHGRRYGYTF.